This record covers a single T cell receptor (beta chain). Its binding antigen is unknown. No quality values exist for individual bases; no much larger clone is one base distant. In Seattle, one collaborating source enrolled patients while the infection was active and tracked those patients longitudinally over the course of disease. Whole blood was collected in K2EDTA tubes by collaborating institutions according to the institutions' own protocols. For TCRbeta analysis, collaborators shipped samples in one of three forms: frozen whole blood, isolated PBMCs, or DNA extracted from either of those sample types. The immunoSEQ Assay, a bias-controlled multiplex PCR, was used to amplify TCRbeta CDR3 regions from genomic DNA. On the authors' methods: Within the assay, amplification of reference gene primers was used to estimate how many nucleated cells each sample contained. To quantify the absolute abundance of each unique TCRbeta CDR3 rearrangement, sequence reads were collapsed and filtered. For each sample, productive Simpson clonality was calculated as the square root of Simpson's diversity index over productive rearrangements. This immuneACCESS table, as held by TCRdb, lists in-frame sequences with V and J called but not all clones. Of the missing ones, under half trace to an unresolved V gene in checked studies; the others have no known cause. The DNA gave D and trimming, while V, J and clone size come from that table. Across this sample there are 90,000 to 100,000 clones, with more than 70% seen only once. 2.7% of the sample goes to the ten largest clones.

This sample is part of a study of blood T cell repertoires in COVID-19 (dated by TCRdb to 2018 to 2021). At the level of the whole study: Samples from collaborators originated in the United States, Italy and Spain and spanned both the acute and convalescent phases of COVID-19. The samples were drawn from two sources: the first 160 participants of the ongoing ImmuneRACE study, and about 1,300 subjects contributed by 6 global collaborators. Sample metadata almost always included a de-identified subject ID, COVID-19 status, age in years and sex. The dataset comprised deeply sampled blood TCRbeta repertoires from subjects exposed to, actively infected with, or recovered from COVID-19. The material from the prospective study consisted of cDNA or gDNA derived from T cells, B-cell-depleted T cells, or PBMCs. Where HLA class I and class II types were available, the types were taken from metadata supplied by the sample provider, not from assay-based typing. The repertoires were released in a freely available public database intended as a resource for research on the immune response to SARS-CoV-2.

The paper as a whole reports these results and caveats: The amount of clinical and demographic metadata varied by source and participant and was provided uncurated.

The CDR3 starts with the cysteine, ends with the phenylalanine, and has 17 residues. Only CDR3 DNA is held: 51 bases, read in frame from base 1. Germline trimming amounts to 0 bases on V and 7 bases on J, with 8 as the count of junction bases outside the gene matches. CDR1 and CDR2 are drawn from the germline V gene: LGHNA, YSLEER. The chain links TRBV4-3 with TRBJ2-1; 11 bases in the middle match TRBD2. Specimen: peripheral blood. The receptor was isolated from a man aged 45-60 years with COVID-19, enrolled during active disease. The DNA reads TGCGCCAGCAGCCAAGATTGGGTAACTAGCGGGGGAAATGAGCAGTTCTTC. This yields the protein CASSQDWVTSGGNEQFF.